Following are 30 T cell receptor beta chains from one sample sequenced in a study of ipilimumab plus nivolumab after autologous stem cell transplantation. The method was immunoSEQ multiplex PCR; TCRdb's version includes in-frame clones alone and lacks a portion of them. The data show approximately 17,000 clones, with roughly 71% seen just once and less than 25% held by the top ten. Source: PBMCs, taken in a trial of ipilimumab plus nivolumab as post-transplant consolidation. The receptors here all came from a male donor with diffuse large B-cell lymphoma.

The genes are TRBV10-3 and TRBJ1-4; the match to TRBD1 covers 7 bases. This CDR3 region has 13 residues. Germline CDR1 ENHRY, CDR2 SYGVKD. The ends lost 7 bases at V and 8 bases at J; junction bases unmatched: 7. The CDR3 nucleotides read TGTGCCATCACAGGGGGAGCAGGAGAAAAACTGTTTTTT. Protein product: CAITGGAGEKLFF.

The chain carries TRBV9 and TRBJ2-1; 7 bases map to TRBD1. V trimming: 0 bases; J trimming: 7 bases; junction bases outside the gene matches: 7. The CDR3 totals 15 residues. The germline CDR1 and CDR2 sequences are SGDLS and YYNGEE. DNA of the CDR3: TGTGCCAGCAGCGTAGCTCCGGACAGGTTTAATGAGCAGTTCTTC. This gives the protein CASSVAPDRFNEQFF.

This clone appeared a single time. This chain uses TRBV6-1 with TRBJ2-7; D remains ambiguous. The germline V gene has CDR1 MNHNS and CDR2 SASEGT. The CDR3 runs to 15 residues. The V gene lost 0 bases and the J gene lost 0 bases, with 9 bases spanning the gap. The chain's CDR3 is CASSEAPTPSYEQYF. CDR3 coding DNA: TGTGCCAGCAGTGAAGCCCCGACGCCCTCCTACGAGCAGTACTTC.

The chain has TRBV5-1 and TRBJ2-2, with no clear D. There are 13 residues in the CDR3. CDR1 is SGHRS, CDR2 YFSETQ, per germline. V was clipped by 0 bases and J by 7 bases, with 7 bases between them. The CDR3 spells CASSLELSGELFF. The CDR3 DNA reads TGCGCCAGCAGCTTGGAGCTTAGCGGGGAGCTGTTTTTT.

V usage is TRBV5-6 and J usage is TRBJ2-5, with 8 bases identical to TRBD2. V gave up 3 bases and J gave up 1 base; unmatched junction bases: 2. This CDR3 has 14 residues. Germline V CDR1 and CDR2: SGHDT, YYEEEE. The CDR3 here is CASSYSGGQETQYF. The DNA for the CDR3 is TGTGCCAGCAGCTACAGCGGGGGCCAAGAGACCCAGTACTTC.

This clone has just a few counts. The CDR3 DNA sequence: TGTGCCTGGAGTGTTATTCCCCGAATAATCACAAGTGAGCAGTTCTTC. This codes for CAWSVIPRIITSEQFF. The V and J genes are TRBV30 and TRBJ2-1; the D is unclear. V was trimmed by 0 bases and J by 9 bases, leaving 21 bases between them. The CDR3 is made up of 16 amino acids. Germline values: CDR1 GTSNPN, CDR2 SVGIG (reference sequence).

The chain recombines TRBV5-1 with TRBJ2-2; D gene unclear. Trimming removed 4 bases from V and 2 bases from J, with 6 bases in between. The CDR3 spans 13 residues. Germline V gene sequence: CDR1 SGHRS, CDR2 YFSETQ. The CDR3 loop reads CASSPENTGELFF. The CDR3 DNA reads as TGCGCCAGCAGCCCAGAAAACACCGGGGAGCTGTTTTTT.

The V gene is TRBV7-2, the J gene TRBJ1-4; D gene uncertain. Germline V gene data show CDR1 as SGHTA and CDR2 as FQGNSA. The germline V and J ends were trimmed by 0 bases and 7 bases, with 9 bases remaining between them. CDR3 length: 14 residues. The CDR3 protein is CASSLAVQAEKLFF. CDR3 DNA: TGTGCCAGCAGCTTAGCTGTCCAGGCTGAAAAACTGTTTTTT.

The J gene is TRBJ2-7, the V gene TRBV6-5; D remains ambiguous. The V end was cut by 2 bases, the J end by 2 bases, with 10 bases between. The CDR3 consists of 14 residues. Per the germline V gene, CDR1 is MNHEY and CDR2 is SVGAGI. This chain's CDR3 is CASSYKDGTYEQYF. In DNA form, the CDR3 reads TGTGCCAGCAGTTACAAGGACGGAACCTACGAGCAGTACTTC.

CDR3 in amino acids: CASSLSQTYEQYF. DNA of the CDR3: TGTGCCAGCAGCTTATCTCAGACCTACGAGCAGTACTTC. The rearrangement joins TRBV7-6 to TRBJ2-7; D unresolved. The CDR3 loop spans 13 amino acids. Trimming removed 2 bases from V and 2 bases from J, with 7 bases in between. Germline CDR1 SGHVS, CDR2 FNYEAQ.

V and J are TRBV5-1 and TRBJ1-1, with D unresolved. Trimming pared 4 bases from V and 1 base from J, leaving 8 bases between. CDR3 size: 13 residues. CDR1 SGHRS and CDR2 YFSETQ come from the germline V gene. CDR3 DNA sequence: TGCGCCAGCAGCCCAGACGGGAACACTGAAGCTTTCTTT. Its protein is CASSPDGNTEAFF.

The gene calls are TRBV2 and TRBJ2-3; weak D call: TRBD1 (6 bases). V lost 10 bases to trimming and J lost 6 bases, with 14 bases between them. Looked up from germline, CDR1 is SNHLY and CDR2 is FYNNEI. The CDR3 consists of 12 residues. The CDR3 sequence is CAITQGKDTQYF. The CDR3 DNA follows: TGTGCCATCACGCAGGGGAAGGATACGCAGTATTTT. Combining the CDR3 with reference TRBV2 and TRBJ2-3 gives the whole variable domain EPEVTQTPSHQVTQMGQEVILRCVPISNHLYFYWYRQILGQKVEFLVSFYNNEISEKSEIFDDQFSVERPDGSNFTLKIRSTKLEDSAMYFCAITQGKDTQYFGPGTRLTVL.

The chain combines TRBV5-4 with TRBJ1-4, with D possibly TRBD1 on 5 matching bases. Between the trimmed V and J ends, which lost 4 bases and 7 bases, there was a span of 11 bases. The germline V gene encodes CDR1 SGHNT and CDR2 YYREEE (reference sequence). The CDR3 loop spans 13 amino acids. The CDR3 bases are TGTGCCAGCAGCACCCAGGGAGGTGAAAAACTGTTTTTT. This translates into CASSTQGGEKLFF.

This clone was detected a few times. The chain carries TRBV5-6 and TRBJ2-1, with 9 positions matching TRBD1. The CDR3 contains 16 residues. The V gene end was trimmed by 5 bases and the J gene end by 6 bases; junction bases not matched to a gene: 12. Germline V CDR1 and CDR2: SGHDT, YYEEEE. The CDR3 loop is CASSWVTGQGSNEQFF. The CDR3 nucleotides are TGTGCCAGCAGTTGGGTGACCGGACAGGGGAGCAATGAGCAGTTCTTC.

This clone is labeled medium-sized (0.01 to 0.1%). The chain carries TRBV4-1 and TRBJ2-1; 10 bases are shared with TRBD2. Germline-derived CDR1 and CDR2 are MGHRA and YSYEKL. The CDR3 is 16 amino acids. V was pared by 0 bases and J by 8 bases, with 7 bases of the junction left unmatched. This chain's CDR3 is CASSQEGSGRIDEQFF. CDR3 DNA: TGCGCCAGCAGCCAAGAAGGTAGCGGGAGGATCGATGAGCAGTTCTTC.

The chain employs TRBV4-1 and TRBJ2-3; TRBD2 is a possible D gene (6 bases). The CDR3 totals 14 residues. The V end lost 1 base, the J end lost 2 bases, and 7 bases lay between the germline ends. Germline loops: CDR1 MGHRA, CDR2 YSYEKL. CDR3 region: CASSQGRVTDTQYF. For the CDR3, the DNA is TGCGCCAGCAGCCAAGGGAGGGTCACAGATACGCAGTATTTT.

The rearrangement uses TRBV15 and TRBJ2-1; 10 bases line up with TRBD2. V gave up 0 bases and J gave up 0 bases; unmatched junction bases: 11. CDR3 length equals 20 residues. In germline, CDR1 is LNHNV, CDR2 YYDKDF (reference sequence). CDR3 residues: CATSRDLFLAGDLSYNEQFF. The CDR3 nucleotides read TGTGCCACCAGCAGAGATCTATTTCTAGCGGGGGATCTCTCCTACAATGAGCAGTTCTTC.

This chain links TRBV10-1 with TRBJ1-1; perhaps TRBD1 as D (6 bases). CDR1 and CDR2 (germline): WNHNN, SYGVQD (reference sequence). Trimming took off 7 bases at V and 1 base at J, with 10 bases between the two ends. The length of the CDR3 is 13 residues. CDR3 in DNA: TGCGCCAGCACCAGGGACACGAACACTGAAGCTTTCTTT. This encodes CASTRDTNTEAFF.

CDR3 DNA: TGTGCCAGCAGGGGGACTAGCGGGGGCGAGGAGACCCAGTACTTC. Translating gives CASRGTSGGEETQYF. The chain is built from TRBV2 and TRBJ2-5; 14 nucleotides match TRBD2. V was clipped by 6 bases and J by 5 bases; unmatched bases: 5. In germline, CDR1 is SNHLY, CDR2 FYNNEI. CDR3 length equals 15 residues.

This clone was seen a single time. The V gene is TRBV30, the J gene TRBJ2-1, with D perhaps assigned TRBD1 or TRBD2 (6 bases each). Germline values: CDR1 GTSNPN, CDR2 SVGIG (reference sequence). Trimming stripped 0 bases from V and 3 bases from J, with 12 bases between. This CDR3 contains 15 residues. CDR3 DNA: TGTGCCTGGAGTGTATTGGGGGGCTTCTACAATGAGCAGTTCTTC. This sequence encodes CAWSVLGGFYNEQFF.

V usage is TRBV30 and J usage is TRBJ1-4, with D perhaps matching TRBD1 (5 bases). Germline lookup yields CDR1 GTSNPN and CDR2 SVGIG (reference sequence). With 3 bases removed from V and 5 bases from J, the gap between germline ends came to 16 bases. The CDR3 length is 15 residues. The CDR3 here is CAWSPPGTMNEKLFF. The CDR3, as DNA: TGTGCCTGGAGCCCTCCCGGGACCATGAATGAAAAACTGTTTTTT.

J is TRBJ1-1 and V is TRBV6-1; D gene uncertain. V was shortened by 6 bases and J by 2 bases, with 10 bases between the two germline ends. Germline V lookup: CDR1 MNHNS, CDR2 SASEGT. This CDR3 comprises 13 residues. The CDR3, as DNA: TGTGCCAGCAGGGTTTGGCCAAACACTGAAGCTTTCTTT. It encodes CASRVWPNTEAFF.

The CDR3 here is CASRSTYNEQFF. The CDR3, as DNA: TGTGCCAGCAGATCAACTTACAATGAGCAGTTCTTC. This sequence joins TRBV6-1 and TRBJ2-1; D is undetermined. The CDR3 runs to 12 residues. Germline V gene data show CDR1 as MNHNS and CDR2 as SASEGT. Trimming stripped 6 bases from V and 4 bases from J, with 7 bases between.

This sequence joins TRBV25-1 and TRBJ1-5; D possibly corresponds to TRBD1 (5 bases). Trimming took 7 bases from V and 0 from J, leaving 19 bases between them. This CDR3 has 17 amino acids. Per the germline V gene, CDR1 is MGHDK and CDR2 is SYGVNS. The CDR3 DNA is TGTGCCAGCAACCCGAGGAGGGGCTACTATAGCAATCAGCCCCAGCATTTT. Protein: CASNPRRGYYSNQPQHF.

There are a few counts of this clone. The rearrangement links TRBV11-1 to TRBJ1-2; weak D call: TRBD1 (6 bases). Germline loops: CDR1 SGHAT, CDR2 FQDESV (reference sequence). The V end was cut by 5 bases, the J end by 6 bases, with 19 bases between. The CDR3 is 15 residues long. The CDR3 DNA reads TGTGCCAGCAGCCCGGGGGCCGCAAGGGTCCATGGCTACACCTTC. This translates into CASSPGAARVHGYTF.

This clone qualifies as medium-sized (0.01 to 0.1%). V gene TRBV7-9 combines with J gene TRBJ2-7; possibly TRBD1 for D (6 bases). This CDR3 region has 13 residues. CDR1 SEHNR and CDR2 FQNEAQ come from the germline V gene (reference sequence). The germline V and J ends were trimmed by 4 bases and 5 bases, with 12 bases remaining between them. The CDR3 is CASSSSGVNEQYF. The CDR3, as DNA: TGTGCCAGCAGCTCTTCAGGGGTCAACGAGCAGTACTTC.

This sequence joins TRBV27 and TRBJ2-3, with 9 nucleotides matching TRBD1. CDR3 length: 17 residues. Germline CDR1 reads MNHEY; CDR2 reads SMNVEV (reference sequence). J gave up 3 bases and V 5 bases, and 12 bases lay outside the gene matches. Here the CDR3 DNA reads TGTGCCAGCAGTAGAACCTCCGGGACAGGGTTTACAGATACGCAGTATTTT. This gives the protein CASSRTSGTGFTDTQYF.

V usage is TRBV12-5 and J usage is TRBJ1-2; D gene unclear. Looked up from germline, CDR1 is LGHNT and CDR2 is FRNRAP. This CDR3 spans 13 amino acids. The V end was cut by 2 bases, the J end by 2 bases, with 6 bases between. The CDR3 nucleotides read TGTGCTAGTGGTTTGACCACAAACTATGGCTACACCTTC. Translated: CASGLTTNYGYTF.

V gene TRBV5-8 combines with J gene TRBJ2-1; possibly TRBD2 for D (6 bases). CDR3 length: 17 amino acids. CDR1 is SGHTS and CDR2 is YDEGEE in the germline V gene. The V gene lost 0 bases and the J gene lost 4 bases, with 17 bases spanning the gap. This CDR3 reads CASSLGFTSLGYNEQFF. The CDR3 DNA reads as TGTGCCAGCAGCTTGGGGTTTACTAGCCTAGGATACAATGAGCAGTTCTTC.

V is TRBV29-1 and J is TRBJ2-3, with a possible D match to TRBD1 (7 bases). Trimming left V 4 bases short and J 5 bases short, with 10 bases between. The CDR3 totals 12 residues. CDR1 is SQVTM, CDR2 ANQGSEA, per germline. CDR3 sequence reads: CSVGQGGDTQYF. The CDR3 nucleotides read TGCAGCGTTGGGCAGGGGGGAGATACGCAGTATTTT.